The sequence of this T cell receptor (beta chain) was determined in a study of blood T cell repertoires in COVID-19. As handled by the study authors: Reference gene primers were amplified, and this amplification served to estimate nucleated cell counts. Using immunoSEQ multiplex PCR, the repertoire was profiled, and TCRdb retains in-frame clones only, with some absent. That table is the source of V, J and clone size, and D and trimming were worked out from the DNA. Altogether a few hundred thousand clones are present, approximately 92% being singletons, with the ten largest covering 3.5% to 5.5%. Germline V gene lookup returns CDR1 MDHEN and CDR2 SYDVKM. CDR3 length equals 13 residues. With V trimmed by 7 bases and J by 4 bases, 4 bases remained unmatched.

This TCR derives from a middle-aged woman who had recovered from COVID-19. V gene TRBV28 combines with J gene TRBJ1-1, with 9 bases identical to TRBD1. Source material: peripheral blood. The CDR3 DNA reads as TGTGCCAGCACCTTACAGGGGGCCACTGAAGCTTTCTTT. Its translation: CASTLQGATEAFF.